Below, 29 T cell receptor beta chains from the same sample are listed, as sequenced in a study of blood T cell repertoires in COVID-19. Sequencing was performed with immunoSEQ multiplex PCR; in TCRdb, only in-frame clones are kept and a portion is missing. The sample includes approximately 110,000 clones, 69% of them seen just once. Sequencing input: peripheral blood. These receptors all stem from a man older than 75 with acute or convalescent COVID-19.

The V call is TRBV11-3, the J call TRBJ1-6; 7 nucleotides agree with TRBD1. Germline assignment: CDR1 SGHNT and CDR2 YENEEA. The CDR3 has 14 residues. V dropped 5 bases and J dropped 4; count of bases not matched to a gene: 2. The chain's CDR3 is CASSRDSYNSPLHF. CDR3 coding DNA: TGTGCCAGCAGCCGGGACAGTTATAATTCACCCCTCCACTTT.

The chain joins TRBV5-1 to TRBJ2-1; possible D gene TRBD2, 6 bases. This CDR3 has 15 amino acids. The germline V and J ends were trimmed by 1 base and 6 bases, with 14 bases remaining between them. CDR1 SGHRS and CDR2 YFSETQ come from the germline V gene. The CDR3 loop reads CASSLNSGSFNEQFF. CDR3 DNA: TGCGCCAGCAGCTTGAATAGCGGTAGTTTCAATGAGCAGTTCTTC.

The rearrangement uses TRBV6-5 and TRBJ2-3, with D unresolved. The CDR3 is made up of 13 amino acids. V gave up 6 bases and J gave up 3 bases, with 10 bases separating them. Germline CDR1 reads MNHEY; CDR2 reads SVGAGI. The CDR3 loop reads CASSVRDTDTQYF. The CDR3 DNA reads TGTGCCAGCAGCGTCCGAGATACAGATACGCAGTATTTT.

This clone was seen a few times. The chain employs TRBV6-1 and TRBJ1-1, with D uncertain. The CDR3 consists of 15 residues. Germline CDR1 reads MNHNS; CDR2 reads SASEGT. V gave up 2 bases and J gave up 4 bases, with 14 bases separating them. The CDR3 is CASSEIIVSGTEAFF. In DNA form, the CDR3 reads TGTGCCAGCAGTGAAATTATTGTGAGTGGCACTGAAGCTTTCTTT.

The gene calls are TRBV12-3 or TRBV12-4 and TRBJ1-2; 7 positions agree with TRBD1. The trim removed 6 bases at V and 3 bases at J, leaving 4 bases unmatched. This CDR3 is built from 13 residues. The CDR3 sequence: CASSKTGYYGYTF. DNA of the CDR3: TGTGCCAGCAGCAAGACAGGGTACTATGGCTACACCTTC.

V usage is TRBV28 and J usage is TRBJ2-1; D gene unclear. With 3 bases removed from V and 8 bases from J, the gap between germline ends came to 5 bases. This CDR3 has 11 amino acids. The germline V gene encodes CDR1 MDHEN and CDR2 SYDVKM. The CDR3 DNA is TGTGCCAGCAGTTTGCGGTATGAGCAGTTCTTC. Protein sequence: CASSLRYEQFF.

The rearrangement links TRBV30 to TRBJ2-7; the D is unclear. Germline values: CDR1 GTSNPN, CDR2 SVGIG (reference sequence). The V and J ends lost 1 base and 3 bases respectively, with 7 bases between them. The CDR3 is made up of 12 amino acids. The CDR3 loop is CAWSDNYYEQYF. As DNA, the CDR3 is TGTGCCTGGAGTGACAATTACTACGAGCAGTACTTC.

This clone was counted a few times. V is TRBV4-1 and J is TRBJ1-3; 10 bases fit TRBD1. In germline, CDR1 is MGHRA, CDR2 YSYEKL. Germline trimming cut 4 bases from V and 5 bases from J; bases unmatched to any gene: 2. CDR3 length equals 14 residues. The CDR3 region has the DNA TGCGCCAGCAGCCCGGGACAGGGGAGAAACACCATATATTTT. Amino acid sequence: CASSPGQGRNTIYF.

The chain carries TRBV7-6 and TRBJ1-1, with D perhaps TRBD1 (6 bases). Trimming removed 0 bases at V and 1 base at J, with 6 bases between. CDR1 is SGHVS and CDR2 is FNYEAQ in the germline V gene. CDR3 length: 14 residues. The DNA of the CDR3 is TGTGCCAGCAGCTTAGCAGGGGGGAACACTGAAGCTTTCTTT. Amino acid sequence: CASSLAGGNTEAFF.

V usage is TRBV4-3 and J usage is TRBJ2-7, with D unresolved. This CDR3 comprises 15 residues. Germline-derived CDR1 and CDR2 are LGHNA and YSLEER. V lost 3 bases and J lost 0, with 12 bases in between. The chain's CDR3 is CASSHDTESSYEQYF. In DNA, the CDR3 is TGCGCCAGCAGCCACGACACGGAAAGCTCCTACGAGCAGTACTTC.

CDR3 coding DNA: TGTGCCAGCAGCTGGGACAGGGGAGATTCTGAAGCTTTCTTT. Residues: CASSWDRGDSEAFF. V is TRBV7-2 and J is TRBJ1-1, with 10 bases matching TRBD1. From germline, CDR1 is SGHTA and CDR2 FQGNSA. With V trimmed by 4 bases and J by 6 bases, 5 bases remained unmatched. The CDR3 is 14 amino acids.

V usage is TRBV6-6 and J usage is TRBJ2-1; the D gene is possibly TRBD2 (5 bases). The CDR3 is 14 residues long. V was trimmed by 7 bases and J by 9 bases, leaving 19 bases between them. Germline CDR1 MNHNY, CDR2 SVGAGI (reference sequence). The CDR3 DNA reads TGTGCCAGCAACCTAGGGCTAGGACGGGGTGAGCAGTTCTTC. Translating gives CASNLGLGRGEQFF.

V and J are TRBV7-9 and TRBJ1-4, with D possibly being TRBD1 (6 bases). The germline V and J ends were trimmed by 0 bases and 8 bases, with 19 bases remaining between them. This CDR3 has 17 amino acids. Germline values: CDR1 SEHNR, CDR2 FQNEAQ (reference sequence). The CDR3: CASSLAPGQQGWEKLFF. DNA for the CDR3: TGTGCCAGCAGCTTAGCCCCGGGACAACAGGGCTGGGAAAAACTGTTTTTT.

This clone was seen just once. The J gene is TRBJ2-2, the V gene TRBV4-2, with D hard to call. V lost 0 bases and J 1 base, leaving 9 bases between the germline ends. Germline lookup yields CDR1 LGHNA and CDR2 YNFKEQ. CDR3 length equals 16 residues. This chain's CDR3 is CASSQEAARNTGELFF. For the CDR3, the DNA is TGTGCCAGCAGCCAAGAGGCGGCCAGGAACACCGGGGAGCTGTTTTTT.

This clone was seen many times. V is TRBV18 and J is TRBJ2-7; 10 bases are a match to TRBD1. Losses at the gene ends were 5 bases for V and 0 bases for J; bases not matched to a gene: 4. Germline V gene data show CDR1 as KGHSH and CDR2 as LQKENI. The CDR3 runs 15 residues. The CDR3, as DNA: TGTGCCAGCTCAACGACAGGGGGCACCTCCTACGAGCAGTACTTC. Amino acids: CASSTTGGTSYEQYF.

The sample holds one count of this clone. V usage is TRBV5-1 and J usage is TRBJ2-2; possible D gene TRBD2, 6 bases. Germline V gene lookup returns CDR1 SGHRS and CDR2 YFSETQ. The CDR3 consists of 15 residues. V lost 6 bases, J lost 4 bases, and 16 bases lay in between. For the CDR3, the DNA is TGCGCCAGCAAGACGGGAGACCCTAGCACCGGGGAGCTGTTTTTT. Its translation: CASKTGDPSTGELFF.

The CDR3, as DNA: TGCGCCAGCAGCTTGGAGTCAGGGGCCGGGCGAACTGAAGCTTTCTTT. Translated, it gives CASSLESGAGRTEAFF. This chain joins TRBV5-1 and TRBJ1-1; the D gene is possibly TRBD1 (6 bases). V was shortened by 0 bases and J by 5 bases, with 17 bases between the two germline ends. This CDR3 is 16 amino acids long. Germline V CDR1 and CDR2: SGHRS, YFSETQ.

This clone was recorded only once. This chain connects TRBV15 to TRBJ1-5; tentatively, D is TRBD1 (5 bases). V was clipped by 0 bases and J by 7 bases, with 13 bases between them. The CDR3 sequence is 15 residues long. Germline V lookup: CDR1 LNHNV, CDR2 YYDKDF (reference sequence). CDR3 coding DNA: TGTGCCACCAGCAGAGATGTAGGCAGGGCCCAGCCCCAGCATTTT. Translating it yields CATSRDVGRAQPQHF.

The genes are TRBV4-2 and TRBJ2-2; maybe TRBD2 (6 bases). The CDR3 runs 17 residues. Trimming removed 1 base at V and 5 bases at J, with 17 bases between. CDR1 is LGHNA and CDR2 is YNFKEQ in the germline V gene. The CDR3 coding sequence is TGTGCCAGCAGCCAAGCTTCGGGGGTTCCAGAAACCGGGGAGCTGTTTTTT. It translates to CASSQASGVPETGELFF.

V gene TRBV6-5 combines with J gene TRBJ2-7; the match to TRBD1 covers 11 bases. The J segment lost 9 bases and the V segment lost 6 bases, leaving 7 bases of the junction unmatched. The CDR3 covers 13 residues. Germline V gives CDR1 MNHEY, CDR2 SVGAGI. The CDR3 sequence is CASRGQGVSGQYF. The CDR3 DNA is TGTGCCAGCAGGGGACAGGGGGTCTCTGGGCAGTACTTC.

The DNA for the CDR3 is TGTGCCAGCAGTACAGGGGGCAGCGACGGGGGGGAGACCCAGTACTTC. It yields the protein CASSTGGSDGGETQYF. The chain combines TRBV9 with TRBJ2-5; TRBD1 matches 9 bases. The ends lost 5 bases at V and 5 bases at J; junction bases unmatched: 13. The germline V gene has CDR1 SGDLS and CDR2 YYNGEE. This CDR3 has 16 amino acids. Variable domain in full (rest from reference TRBV9 and TRBJ2-5): DSGVTQTPKHLITATGQRVTLRCSPRSGDLSVYWYQQSLDQGLQFLIQYYNGEERAKGNILERFSAQQFPDLHSELNLSSLELGDSALYFCASSTGGSDGGETQYFGPGTRLLVL.

J is TRBJ2-7 and V is TRBV5-5, with 10 bases matching TRBD2. Trimming took 0 bases from V and 2 from J; bases not matched to a gene: 2. Per germline, CDR1 SGHKS and CDR2 YYEKEE (reference sequence). The CDR3 length is 15 residues. CDR3 protein: CASSLGLAGTYEQYF. CDR3 nucleotide sequence: TGTGCCAGCAGCTTGGGACTAGCGGGCACCTACGAGCAGTACTTC.

The chain recombines TRBV7-9 with TRBJ2-1; no clear D gene. Trimming shortened V by 5 bases and J by 4 bases, and 15 bases separated the two germline ends. Looked up from germline, CDR1 is SEHNR and CDR2 is FQNEAQ (reference sequence). The CDR3 spans 15 residues. CDR3 in amino acids: CASSRPKPRYNEQFF. In nucleotides, the CDR3 is TGTGCCAGCAGCCGCCCCAAACCCCGGTACAATGAGCAGTTCTTC.

This chain joins TRBV4-3 and TRBJ2-2, with 8 bases matching TRBD1. The J segment lost 4 bases and the V segment lost 1 base, leaving 5 bases of the junction unmatched. From germline, CDR1 is LGHNA and CDR2 YSLEER. The CDR3 is made up of 16 amino acids. CDR3 in amino acids: CASSQVTGVRTGELFF. CDR3 nucleotide sequence: TGCGCCAGCAGCCAAGTGACAGGGGTACGCACCGGGGAGCTGTTTTTT.

V gene TRBV19 combines with J gene TRBJ2-7; 9 bases are shared with TRBD1. The CDR3 spans 14 residues. From germline, CDR1 is LNHDA and CDR2 SQIVND (reference sequence). The junction had 6 bases not matched to a gene; V was cut back by 7 bases and J by 2 bases. CDR3 residues: CASNEGQGPYEQYF. For the CDR3, the DNA is TGTGCCAGTAATGAGGGACAGGGACCCTACGAGCAGTACTTC. Full variable domain (remainder filled in from reference TRBV19 and TRBJ2-7): DGGITQSPKYLFRKEGQNVTLSCEQNLNHDAMYWYRQDPGQGLRLIYYSQIVNDFQKGDIAEGYSVSREKKESFPLTVTSAQKNPTAFYLCASNEGQGPYEQYFGPGTRLTVT.

The chain has TRBV9 and TRBJ1-3, with D possibly TRBD1 on 6 matching bases. Looked up from germline, CDR1 is SGDLS and CDR2 is YYNGEE. The CDR3 has 15 amino acids. V lost 3 bases, J lost 2 bases, and 12 bases lay in between. Here the CDR3 reads CASSARQAPGNTIYF. The CDR3 DNA reads as TGTGCCAGCAGCGCGCGACAGGCCCCTGGAAACACCATATATTTT.

This clone showed up just a few times. V and J are TRBV30 and TRBJ1-5, with D hard to call. With 2 bases removed from V and 0 bases from J, the gap between germline ends came to 8 bases. The CDR3 contains 14 residues. Per the germline V gene, CDR1 is GTSNPN and CDR2 is SVGIG (reference sequence). The CDR3: CAWSTTYSNQPQHF. CDR3 nucleotides: TGTGCCTGGAGTACCACCTATAGCAATCAGCCCCAGCATTTT.

The chain has TRBV2 and TRBJ2-1, with D tentatively TRBD2 (6 bases). The V gene's germline CDR1 is SNHLY and CDR2 FYNNEI. The V end lost 8 bases, the J end lost 0 bases, and 20 bases lay between the germline ends. The CDR3 has 17 residues. The DNA of the CDR3 is TGTGCCAGCGATATCCAGGACTACCCGAGCTCCTACAATGAGCAGTTCTTC. It codes for CASDIQDYPSSYNEQFF.

The V call is TRBV5-4, the J call TRBJ2-3; TRBD2 matches at 9 bases. Unmatched junction bases numbered 2, after V lost 0 bases and J lost 3 bases. Germline lookup yields CDR1 SGHNT and CDR2 YYREEE (reference sequence). The CDR3 runs 15 residues. Here the CDR3 DNA reads TGTGCCAGCAGCTTGGTAGCGGGAGAGACAGATACGCAGTATTTT. This sequence encodes CASSLVAGETDTQYF.